The present T cell receptor (beta chain) was sequenced within a study of fetal regulatory T cell absence and autoimmunity. Across the whole study: Exocrine pancreas autoimmunity occurred in IPEX patients lacking clinical diabetes. General study points: In IPEX syndrome, oligoclonal enrichment was read as supporting prenatal antigen-driven autoimmunity in the pancreas.

CDR1 and CDR2 from the germline V gene are LNHDA and SQIVND (reference sequence). V lost 0 bases, J lost 5 bases, and 18 bases stayed unmatched. This CDR3 contains 20 residues. The assay was immunoSEQ multiplex PCR, and TCRdb's table has in-frame clones only and misses some. The sample includes some 44,000 clones, just under 85% of them seen just once. Turning to this clone: Antigen: not known.

This receptor was taken from a newborn boy with IPEX syndrome. Sequencing used cord blood. V usage is TRBV19 and J usage is TRBJ1-5, with 8 bases matching TRBD1. CDR3 nucleotides: TGTGCCAGTAGTATAGATATGGGTTGGACAGGGTGGAGGTTAGATCAGCCCCAGCATTTT. It encodes CASSIDMGWTGWRLDQPQHF. The full variable domain, rest sourced from reference TRBV19 and TRBJ1-5, is DGGITQSPKYLFRKEGQNVTLSCEQNLNHDAMYWYRQDPGQGLRLIYYSQIVNDFQKGDIAEGYSVSREKKESFPLTVTSAQKNPTAFYLCASSIDMGWTGWRLDQPQHFGDGTRLSIL.